The rows below give T cell receptor beta chains drawn from one sample of a study of T cell responses to AZD1222 COVID-19 vaccine. TCRdb's copy holds only in-frame clones and misses some; the assay was immunoSEQ multiplex PCR. The sample lists around 100,000 clones; roughly 86% were seen once. The material sequenced was peripheral blood, taken on day 0 of MenACWY control vaccination. These receptor sequences come from an adult in good health. The CDR3 runs from the conserved cysteine through the conserved F or W. The order of the fields is V gene, J gene, CDR3 protein.

V: TRBV28; J: TRBJ2-7; CDR3: CASSSRGLNEQYF
V: TRBV19; J: TRBJ1-1; CDR3: CASIAWGSTEAFF
V: TRBV4-2; J: TRBJ2-7; CDR3: CASSQDRELAYEQYF
V: TRBV7-5; J: TRBJ2-1; CDR3: CVRPRSGQGRQSKQFF
V: TRBV30; J: TRBJ1-1; CDR3: CAWSEGRRMNTEAFF
V: TRBV5-4; J: TRBJ2-2; CDR3: CASSLDPGTGELFF
V: TRBV23-1; J: TRBJ1-1; CDR3: CASSQSRVSRDIQNTEAFF
V: TRBV9; J: TRBJ2-5; CDR3: CASSVGVGGYQETQYF
V: TRBV30; J: TRBJ1-2; CDR3: CAWSIGGYMDGYTF
V: TRBV3-1/TRBV3-2; J: TRBJ1-1; CDR3: CASSQGSRRTEAFF
V: TRBV19; J: TRBJ1-5; CDR3: CASSPDRGGQPQHF
V: TRBV2; J: TRBJ1-6; CDR3: CASISERGANSPLHF
V: TRBV28; J: TRBJ1-2; CDR3: CASSSGQGWIYGYTF
V: TRBV30; J: TRBJ2-3; CDR3: CAWSVVAFTDTQYF
V: TRBV30; J: TRBJ2-5; CDR3: CAWRGRGRETQYF
V: TRBV6-2/TRBV6-3; J: TRBJ1-5; CDR3: CASSWAVGNQPQHF
V: TRBV4-2; J: TRBJ2-7; CDR3: CASSQEGGREQYF
V: TRBV4-1; J: TRBJ1-5; CDR3: CASSQDGGTAHQPQHF
V: TRBV7-8; J: TRBJ2-1; CDR3: CASSRNRDNEQFF
V: TRBV28; J: TRBJ1-1; CDR3: CASRRRVNTEAFF
V: TRBV28; J: TRBJ2-3; CDR3: CASSLTDTQYF
V: TRBV7-2; J: TRBJ2-5; CDR3: CASSSRLAGNQETQYF
V: TRBV24-1; J: TRBJ2-7; CDR3: CATSDWGLVYEQYF
V: TRBV19; J: TRBJ1-4; CDR3: CASRHAGPTNEKLFF
V: TRBV28; J: TRBJ1-2; CDR3: CASSPRVYGYTF
V: TRBV10-1; J: TRBJ1-2; CDR3: CASIQRVRPYGYTF
V: TRBV5-1; J: TRBJ2-3; CDR3: CASSPGDSYTQYF
V: TRBV18; J: TRBJ2-7; CDR3: CASSGDRGSYEQYF
V: TRBV6-5; J: TRBJ1-5; CDR3: CASSRRYNQPQHF
V: TRBV6-5; J: TRBJ1-1; CDR3: CASSYASIGMNTEAFF
V: TRBV6-2/TRBV6-3; J: TRBJ1-2; CDR3: CASSYMGFGYTF
V: TRBV5-1; J: TRBJ2-7; CDR3: CASSLPPGQYF
V: TRBV24-1; J: TRBJ2-2; CDR3: CATSDSGSPNTGELFF
V: TRBV28; J: TRBJ2-1; CDR3: CAAAGGEGLNEQFF
V: TRBV2; J: TRBJ2-3; CDR3: CASSEVSDADTQYF
V: TRBV28; J: TRBJ1-5; CDR3: CASSPVMNQPQHF
V: TRBV5-1; J: TRBJ2-7; CDR3: CASSLGVAASYEQYF
V: TRBV7-9; J: TRBJ2-7; CDR3: CASSLGTPVLEQYF
V: TRBV7-9; J: TRBJ2-2; CDR3: CASSARVLDTGELFF
V: TRBV3-1/TRBV3-2; J: TRBJ1-5; CDR3: CASSQDTQIYQPQHF
V: TRBV2; J: TRBJ1-1; CDR3: CASIKESRTEAFF
V: TRBV19; J: TRBJ1-1; CDR3: CASLRKLNTEAFF
V: TRBV7-9; J: TRBJ2-3; CDR3: CASINIPLSSSTDTQYF
V: TRBV11-2; J: TRBJ1-3; CDR3: CASSPTVDSGNTIYF
V: TRBV19; J: TRBJ1-1; CDR3: CASSIDRNTEAFF
V: TRBV30; J: TRBJ2-7; CDR3: CAWSAGAEQYF
V: TRBV7-2; J: TRBJ2-2; CDR3: CASSLVRDYAGELFF
V: TRBV21-1; J: TRBJ2-2; CDR3: CASSKARVGREKNTGELFF
V: TRBV4-1; J: TRBJ1-1; CDR3: CASSVLGTITEAFF
V: TRBV7-2; J: TRBJ1-2; CDR3: CASSLMLPNGYTF
V: TRBV19; J: TRBJ1-1; CDR3: CASSPVDRNTEAFF